Presented here are 20 T cell receptor beta chains from one specimen sequenced in a study of human T cells and chemical hapten exposure. One entry per CDR3 protein results from TCRdb running MiXCR on the RACE reads. The table lists fewer than 300,000 distinct CDR3 sequences, about 8.6% of them singletons. The time point denotes: pre-sensitization, week 0. The treatment is: therapeutic diphenylcyclopropenone sensitization with weekly scalp DPC. The starting material was whole blood, obtained in connection with sensitization to the hapten diphenylcyclopropenone (DPC). These receptors all stem from a woman aged 40 to 55 with alopecia areata. Some clones in this sample may be carry-over from other donors' samples.

This clonotype was seen a few times. The gene calls are TRBV21-1 and TRBJ1-6; the table gives TRBD1 as D, unverified against the DNA. TRBV21-1 is designated a pseudogene. CDR3 size: 15 residues. CDR3 loop: CASSPETGQVTPLHF. In DNA, the CDR3 is TGTGCCAGCAGCCCCGAGACAGGGCAAGTAACACCCCTCCACTTT.

This clonotype has just a few counts. The chain has TRBV4-3 and TRBJ1-2; D is possibly TRBD1 (6 bases). The CDR3 contains 15 residues. CDR1 and CDR2 from the germline V gene are LGHNA and YSLEER. V was cut by 4 bases and J by 4 bases, with 16 bases left in between. CDR3 sequence (DNA): TGCGCCAGCAGCCCTACAGGGAGTCACCTCTATGGCTACACCTTC. Amino acids: CASSPTGSHLYGYTF.

This clonotype was observed at least ten times. The chain links TRBV7-2 to TRBJ2-1; D is ambiguous. The CDR3 is made up of 13 amino acids. V shed 1 base and J shed 5 bases, with 6 bases lying between them. Germline values: CDR1 SGHTA, CDR2 FQGNSA. The CDR3 reads CASSLGRNNEQFF. The DNA of the CDR3 is TGTGCCAGCAGCTTAGGACGGAACAATGAGCAGTTCTTC.

The chain links TRBV7-9 to TRBJ1-5, with D possibly matching TRBD1 (5 bases). The V and J ends lost 5 bases and 0 bases respectively, with 14 bases between them. The CDR3 sequence is 16 residues long. Germline-derived CDR1 and CDR2 are SEHNR and FQNEAQ (reference sequence). CDR3 coding DNA: TGTGCCAGCAGCCCCGGGGGTGGCGGTAGCAATCAGCCCCAGCATTTT. This sequence encodes CASSPGGGGSNQPQHF.

In its sample, this clonotype was seen a few times. This chain uses TRBV3-1 with TRBJ1-5; perhaps TRBD1 as D (6 bases). The CDR3 covers 17 residues. Germline CDR1 LGHDT, CDR2 YNNKEL (reference sequence). V lost 0 bases and J 5 bases, leaving 17 bases between the germline ends. CDR3 DNA sequence: TGTGCCAGCAGCCAAGATCTATTAGGGGGGGCGGATCAGCCCCAGCATTTT. It translates to CASSQDLLGGADQPQHF.

V usage is TRBV6-2 or TRBV6-3 and J usage is TRBJ2-7, with D perhaps assigned TRBD1 or TRBD2 (5 bases each). The germline V and J ends were trimmed by 2 bases and 2 bases, with 10 bases remaining between them. Per germline, CDR1 MNHEY and CDR2 SVGEGT. The CDR3 covers 14 residues. The CDR3 DNA reads as TGTGCCAGCAGTTACGACGGGGCGGCCTACGAGCAGTACTTC. It translates to CASSYDGAAYEQYF.

This chain connects TRBV11-2 to TRBJ2-7; D gene uncertain. The CDR3 has 13 amino acids. V was pared by 3 bases and J by 7 bases, with 13 bases between. CDR1 and CDR2 (germline): SGHAT, FQNNGV. This CDR3 is CASSFGFLGEQYF. CDR3 nucleotide sequence: TGTGCCAGCAGCTTTGGCTTCCTAGGAGAGCAGTACTTC. The variable domain in full, completed from reference TRBV11-2 and TRBJ2-7, reads EAGVAQSPRYKIIEKRQSVAFWCNPISGHATLYWYQQILGQGPKLLIQFQNNGVVDDSQLPKDRFSAERLKGVDSTLKIQPAKLEDSAVYLCASSFGFLGEQYFGPGTRLTVT.

This clonotype came up many times. This CDR3 reads CASGLSRDTEAFF. As DNA, the CDR3 is TGTGCTAGTGGTTTGTCGCGAGACACTGAAGCTTTCTTT. V usage is TRBV12-5 and J usage is TRBJ1-1; D remains ambiguous. CDR1 and CDR2 from the germline V gene are LGHNT and FRNRAP. The length of the CDR3 is 13 residues. Trimming removed 2 bases at V and 3 bases at J, with 7 bases between. The whole variable domain, filled in from reference TRBV12-5 and TRBJ1-1, reads DARVTQTPRHKVTEMGQEVTMRCQPILGHNTVFWYRQTMMQGLELLAYFRNRAPLDDSGMPKDRFSAEMPDATLATLKIQPSEPRDSAVYFCASGLSRDTEAFFGQGTRLTVV.

V and J are TRBV15 and TRBJ2-1; TRBD2 agrees at 12 bases. Germline trimming cut 4 bases from V and 7 bases from J; bases unmatched to any gene: 11. CDR3 size: 17 residues. The germline V gene encodes CDR1 LNHNV and CDR2 YYDKDF (reference sequence). CDR3 nucleotide sequence: TGTGCCACCAGCATCGAATCTAGCGGGAGGGCCTTTAATGAGCAGTTCTTC. The encoded protein is CATSIESSGRAFNEQFF.

The V and J genes are TRBV20-1 and TRBJ2-7; 10 bases are a match to TRBD2. The CDR3 is 15 residues long. V shed 6 bases and J 6 bases; nucleotides not matched to a gene: 14. CDR1 and CDR2 (germline): DFQATT, SNEGSKA (reference sequence). The CDR3 sequence: CSASLRAGGPSEQYF. The CDR3 DNA follows: TGCAGTGCCTCCTTGCGAGCGGGAGGGCCTAGCGAGCAGTACTTC.

This clonotype was detected a few times. The chain combines TRBV19 with TRBJ1-2; weak D call: TRBD1 (5 bases). V lost 4 bases and J 6 bases, leaving 12 bases between the germline ends. The germline CDR1 and CDR2 sequences are LNHDA and SQIVND (reference sequence). The CDR3 consists of 13 residues. CDR3 sequence (DNA): TGTGCCAGTAGTACCCGGACATTCCATGGCTACACCTTC. It codes for CASSTRTFHGYTF.

This clonotype showed up just a few times. CDR3 sequence: CASSFFGRASDTEAFF. For the CDR3, the DNA is TGTGCCAGCAGTTTTTTCGGCAGGGCGTCTGACACTGAAGCTTTCTTT. The chain is built from TRBV28 and TRBJ1-1; D perhaps matches TRBD1 (5 bases). This CDR3 spans 16 amino acids. Looked up from germline, CDR1 is MDHEN and CDR2 is SYDVKM. V lost 3 bases to trimming and J lost 3 bases, with 17 bases between them.

The CDR3 loop reads CASSSKTGTDTQYF. The CDR3 DNA is TGTGCCAGCAGCTCGAAGACAGGCACAGATACGCAGTATTTT. The genes are TRBV11-2 and TRBJ2-3; possible D gene TRBD1, 5 bases. V lost 4 bases and J 1 base, leaving 9 bases between the germline ends. CDR1 and CDR2 from the germline V gene are SGHAT and FQNNGV. The CDR3 sequence is 14 residues long.

At least ten counts were recorded for this clonotype. The V and J genes are TRBV6-2 or TRBV6-3 and TRBJ2-7; unclear D gene. This CDR3 comprises 14 residues. CDR1 is MNHEY and CDR2 is SVGEGT in the germline V gene. The V end was cut by 6 bases, the J end by 1 base, with 13 bases between. CDR3 DNA sequence: TGTGCCAGCAGCTCCGTGGGCAGATCCTACGAGCAGTACTTC. The encoded protein is CASSSVGRSYEQYF.

This clonotype was detected a few times. V usage is TRBV7-9 and J usage is TRBJ2-2; TRBD2 might be the D (5 bases). CDR1 SEHNR and CDR2 FQNEAQ come from the germline V gene (reference sequence). This CDR3 region has 15 residues. Trimming removed 1 base from V and 3 bases from J, with 9 bases in between. CDR3 sequence reads: CASSLGAGDTGELFF. For the CDR3, the DNA is TGTGCCAGCAGCTTAGGGGCGGGCGACACCGGGGAGCTGTTTTTT.

V usage is TRBV7-2 and J usage is TRBJ2-3; D remains unclear. Germline V gene lookup returns CDR1 SGHTA and CDR2 FQGNSA. The CDR3 has 14 amino acids. V lost 5 bases to trimming and J lost 2 bases, with 11 bases between them. CDR3 nucleotides: TGTGCCAGCAGCCCAACAAGATACACAGATACGCAGTATTTT. Translated: CASSPTRYTDTQYF.

The chain recombines TRBV4-2 with TRBJ2-7, with 9 bases aligning to TRBD2. Per germline, CDR1 LGHNA and CDR2 YNFKEQ. V gave up 0 bases and J gave up 3 bases; unmatched junction bases: 6. The length of the CDR3 is 16 residues. In DNA form, the CDR3 reads TGTGCCAGCAGCCAAGATTCGGCTAGCGGGAACTACGAGCAGTACTTC. Amino acids: CASSQDSASGNYEQYF.

This clonotype was counted ten times or more. One end of the junction is discordant with germline, which a read error may explain. This rearrangement joins TRBV7-7 to TRBJ2-3; D remains ambiguous. Germline V lookup: CDR1 SSHAT, CDR2 FNYEAQ (reference sequence). The CDR3 contains 13 residues. CDR3 bases: TGTGCTAGCAGCCTAACCAGCTGGGATACGCAGTATTTT. Its protein product is CASSLTSWDTQYF.

In its sample, this clonotype was seen many times. The chain uses TRBV18 and TRBJ1-1; D is ambiguous. CDR3 length equals 14 residues. Germline CDR1 is KGHSH and CDR2 is LQKENI. The V and J ends lost 3 bases and 4 bases respectively, with 12 bases between them. CDR3 sequence reads: CASSPSFSATEAFF. In DNA form, the CDR3 reads TGTGCCAGCTCACCCAGCTTTTCCGCCACTGAAGCTTTCTTT.

The chain recombines TRBV7-2 with TRBJ1-2; the match to TRBD1 covers 7 bases. The germline gives CDR1 SGHTA, CDR2 FQGNSA. The J segment lost 4 bases and the V segment lost 1 base, leaving 3 bases of the junction unmatched. This CDR3 contains 14 residues. The CDR3 protein is CASSLGRQGYGYTF. CDR3 sequence (DNA): TGTGCCAGCAGCTTAGGTCGACAGGGCTATGGCTACACCTTC. The full variable domain, in which reference TRBV7-2 and TRBJ1-2 provide the parts outside the CDR3, is GAGVSQSPSNKVTEKGKDVELRCDPISGHTALYWYRQSLGQGLEFLIYFQGNSAPDKSGLPSDRFSAERTGGSVSTLTIQRTQQEDSAVYLCASSLGRQGYGYTFGSGTRLTVV.